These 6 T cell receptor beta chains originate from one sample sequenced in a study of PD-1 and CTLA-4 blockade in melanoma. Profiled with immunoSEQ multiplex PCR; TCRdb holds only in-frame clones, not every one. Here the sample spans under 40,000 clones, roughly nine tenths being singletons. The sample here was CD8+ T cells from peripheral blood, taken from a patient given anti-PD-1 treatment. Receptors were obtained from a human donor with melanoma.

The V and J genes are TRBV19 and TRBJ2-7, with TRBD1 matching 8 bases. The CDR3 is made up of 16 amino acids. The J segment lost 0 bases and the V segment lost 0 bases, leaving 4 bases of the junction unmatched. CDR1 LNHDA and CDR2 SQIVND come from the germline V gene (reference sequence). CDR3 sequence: CASSIDKGQVSYEQYF. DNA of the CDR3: TGTGCCAGTAGTATAGATAAGGGACAGGTCTCCTACGAGCAGTACTTC.

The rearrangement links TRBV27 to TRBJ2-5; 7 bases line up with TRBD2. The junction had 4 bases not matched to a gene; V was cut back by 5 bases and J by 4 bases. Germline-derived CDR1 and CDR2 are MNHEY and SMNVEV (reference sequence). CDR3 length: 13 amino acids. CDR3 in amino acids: CASSEGLTETQYF. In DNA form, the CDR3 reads TGTGCCAGCAGTGAGGGACTAACAGAGACCCAGTACTTC.

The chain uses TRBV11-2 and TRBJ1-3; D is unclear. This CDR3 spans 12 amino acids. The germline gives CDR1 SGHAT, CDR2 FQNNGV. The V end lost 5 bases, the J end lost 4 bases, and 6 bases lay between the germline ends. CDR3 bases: TGTGCCAGCAGCCTGACCGGAAACACCATATATTTT. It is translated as CASSLTGNTIYF.

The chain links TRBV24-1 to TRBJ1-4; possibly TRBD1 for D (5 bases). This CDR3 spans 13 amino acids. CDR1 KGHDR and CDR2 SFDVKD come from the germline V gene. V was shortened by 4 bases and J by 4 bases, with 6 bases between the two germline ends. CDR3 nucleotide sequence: TGTGCCACCAGTGACAGGGTTAATGAAAAACTGTTTTTT. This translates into CATSDRVNEKLFF.

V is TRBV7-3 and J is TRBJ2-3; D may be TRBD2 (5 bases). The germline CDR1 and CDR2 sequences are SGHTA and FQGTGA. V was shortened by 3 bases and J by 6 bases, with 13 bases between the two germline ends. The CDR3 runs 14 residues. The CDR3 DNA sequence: TGTGCCAGCAGCTTTGGAGGACTCCGGGATACGCAGTATTTT. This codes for CASSFGGLRDTQYF.

The CDR3 DNA reads as TGTGCCAGCAGCTTGGGGCCTGAAGCTTTCTTT. Translating gives CASSLGPEAFF. The gene calls are TRBV11-2 and TRBJ1-1; the D gene is possibly TRBD1 (5 bases). Germline V gene sequence: CDR1 SGHAT, CDR2 FQNNGV. The CDR3 runs 11 residues. The ends were cut back, 3 bases at V and 6 bases at J, with 5 bases in the middle.